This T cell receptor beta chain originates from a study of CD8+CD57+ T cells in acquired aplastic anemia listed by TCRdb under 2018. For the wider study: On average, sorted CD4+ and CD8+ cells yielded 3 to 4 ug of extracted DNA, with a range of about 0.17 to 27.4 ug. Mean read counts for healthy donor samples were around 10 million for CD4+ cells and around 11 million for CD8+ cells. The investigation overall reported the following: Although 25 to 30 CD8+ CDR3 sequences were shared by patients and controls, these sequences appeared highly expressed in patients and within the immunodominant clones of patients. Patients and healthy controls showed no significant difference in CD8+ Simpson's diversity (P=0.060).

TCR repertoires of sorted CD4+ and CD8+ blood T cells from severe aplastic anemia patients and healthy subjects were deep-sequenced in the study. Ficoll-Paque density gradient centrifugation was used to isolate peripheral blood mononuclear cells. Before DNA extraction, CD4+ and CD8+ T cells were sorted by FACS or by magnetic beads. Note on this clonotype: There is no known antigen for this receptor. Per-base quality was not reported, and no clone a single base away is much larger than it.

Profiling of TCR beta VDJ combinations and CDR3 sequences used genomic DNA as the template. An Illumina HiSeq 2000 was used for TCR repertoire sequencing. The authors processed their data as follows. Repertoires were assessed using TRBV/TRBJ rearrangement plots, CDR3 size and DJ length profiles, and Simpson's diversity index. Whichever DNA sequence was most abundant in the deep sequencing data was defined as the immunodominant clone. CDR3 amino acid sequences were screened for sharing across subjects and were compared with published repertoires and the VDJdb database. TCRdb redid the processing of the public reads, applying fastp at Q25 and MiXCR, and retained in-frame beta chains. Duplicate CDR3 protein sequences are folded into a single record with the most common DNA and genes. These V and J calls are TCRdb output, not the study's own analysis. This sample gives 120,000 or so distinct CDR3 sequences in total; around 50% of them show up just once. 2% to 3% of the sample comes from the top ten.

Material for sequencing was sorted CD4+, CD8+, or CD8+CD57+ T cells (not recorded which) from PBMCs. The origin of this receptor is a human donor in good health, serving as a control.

The encoded CDR3 is CASSPGTGREQYF. At the DNA level, the sequence is TGTGCCAGCAGTCCCGGGACAGGTAGGGAGCAGTACTTC. The chain is made from TRBV2 and TRBJ2-7; TRBD1 matches 8 bases in the middle. The CDR3, from cysteine to phenylalanine, totals 13 residues. The retained sequence is limited to the CDR3, 39 bases, with the frame set at the first base. CDR1 and CDR2, looked up from the germline V gene, are SNHLY and FYNNEI. V lost 5 bases and J lost 7 bases, and the count of bases not matched to a germline gene is 7.